Here is one TCR beta chain with its context. This entry comes from a study of cytomegalovirus exposure and HLA in healthy donors. V lost 8 bases and J lost 2, with 12 bases in between. Germline V CDR1 and CDR2: MNHNS, SASEGT. The CDR3 sequence is 13 residues long. Use of 60 Vbeta and 13 Jbeta primers characterized the PCR. The data were produced by immunoSEQ multiplex PCR, yet TCRdb's version contains in-frame clones alone and is incomplete. The table shows about 190,000 clones, with about 85% occurring only once. The V gene is TRBV6-1, the J gene TRBJ1-2; no definite D call. Sequencing used PBMCs. The TCR sequence derives from a woman aged 45-60 years in good health and CMV-seropositive. Here the CDR3 reads CASQPGANYGYTF. Here the CDR3 DNA reads TGTGCCAGCCAGCCGGGAGCCAACTATGGCTACACCTTC.